This TCR beta chain emerged from a study of PD-L1 blockade in urothelial cancer. Study as a whole: Male patients with bladder-origin urothelial cancer numbered about 85% of the 29.

Time point reported: peripheral blood 6 weeks after treatment start. Patient sample counts ranged from 1 to 8, pretreatment and on-treatment. Details on this clone: Its antigen is unknown.

Only in-frame clones appear in the TCRdb table, and some are missing; sequencing was by immunoSEQ multiplex PCR. The sample records fewer than 25,000 clones, around 83% being singletons. The study, taken as a whole, reports: Tumor-associated clones in the blood of durable-benefit patients grew more at 3 weeks.

Germline trimming cut 7 bases from V and 5 bases from J; bases unmatched to any gene: 18. This CDR3 is 20 amino acids long. Germline CDR1 reads LNHDA; CDR2 reads SQIVND (reference sequence). V gene TRBV19 combines with J gene TRBJ2-1, with 15 bases identical to TRBD2. Sequenced here: PBMCs, sampled around atezolizumab (anti-PD-L1) treatment. The origin of this receptor is a man in his fifties with urothelial cancer. For the CDR3, the DNA is TGTGCCAGTACCCTACGGGCTTCCGGGACTAGCGGGGGGCCGAACAATGAGCAGTTCTTC. Translating gives CASTLRASGTSGGPNNEQFF. The full variable domain, completed using reference TRBV19 and TRBJ2-1, is DGGITQSPKYLFRKEGQNVTLSCEQNLNHDAMYWYRQDPGQGLRLIYYSQIVNDFQKGDIAEGYSVSREKKESFPLTVTSAQKNPTAFYLCASTLRASGTSGGPNNEQFFGPGTRLTVL.